This T cell receptor (beta chain) was captured in a study of human T cells and chemical hapten exposure. About the study: Patches that contained 0.01% DPC were applied to the upper back and read at 6 days. Alopecia areata, totalis or universalis affected patients, mainly female.

In its sample, this clonotype was seen a few times. Time point reported: patch test 2, 6 weeks after DPC sensitization. Treatment denoted: therapeutic diphenylcyclopropenone sensitization with weekly scalp DPC. The CDR3 is 15 amino acids. The V gene's germline CDR1 is SGHTA and CDR2 FQGNSA. Between the trimmed V and J ends, which lost 3 bases and 4 bases, there was a span of 14 bases. TCRdb ran MiXCR on the RACE reads and lists one entry per CDR3 protein. The sample has roughly 150,000 distinct CDR3 sequences, about an eighth seen once. This receptor was obtained from a woman between 45 and 65 years old with alopecia areata. Some clones in this sample may be carry-over from other donors' samples. The chain links TRBV7-2 to TRBJ2-3; maybe TRBD2 (5 bases). Material: whole blood, obtained in connection with sensitization to the hapten diphenylcyclopropenone (DPC). The CDR3 DNA is TGTGCCAGCAGCTTGAGGCGGGTTGACTCAGATACGCAGTATTTT. Translated: CASSLRRVDSDTQYF.